The 16 T cell receptor beta chains presented below share a single source sample, sequenced in a study of early T cells in non-severe SARS-CoV-2 infection. Each CDR3 protein is one row after TCRdb ran MiXCR on the 5' RACE reads. This sample has over 100,000 distinct CDR3 sequences; around 12% occur once, and the top ten carry 6.2%. What was sequenced was whole blood. Receptors originate from an adult who was a healthcare worker with PCR-confirmed SARS-CoV-2 infection or an uninfected control (not recorded which).

This clonotype has at least ten counts. V usage is TRBV28 and J usage is TRBJ2-6, with D perhaps matching TRBD1 or TRBD2 (5 bases each). Germline CDR1 and CDR2: MDHEN and SYDVKM. Trimming left V 3 bases short and J 2 bases short, with 14 bases between. The CDR3 sequence is 17 residues long. The CDR3 nucleotides read TGTGCCAGCAGTTTTTTCGGGACCGCCCCTGGGGCCAACGTCCTGACTTTC. It yields the protein CASSFFGTAPGANVLTF.

CDR3 nucleotide sequence: TGTGCCAGCAGCCAAGGGAGGACTTCTAGCGGGAGGGAGGTTGGAAATGAGCAGTTCTTC. This sequence encodes CASSQGRTSSGREVGNEQFF. V is TRBV3-1 and J is TRBJ2-1; 12 bases match TRBD2. Germline V gene sequence: CDR1 LGHDT, CDR2 YNNKEL (reference sequence). J lost 7 bases, V lost 1 base, and 17 bases had no gene match. This CDR3 contains 20 residues.

This clonotype came up a few times. This chain links TRBV7-9 with TRBJ1-3; TRBD1 is a possible D gene (6 bases). V lost 5 bases and J 0 bases, leaving 17 bases between the germline ends. Germline V gene lookup returns CDR1 SEHNR and CDR2 FQNEAQ (reference sequence). The CDR3 covers 17 residues. The CDR3 is CASSQTNRDLSGNTIYF. CDR3 DNA: TGTGCCAGCAGCCAAACAAACAGGGACCTCTCTGGAAACACCATATATTTT.

This chain joins TRBV7-9 and TRBJ1-2; the D gene is possibly TRBD1 (5 bases). Germline V CDR1 and CDR2: SEHNR, FQNEAQ (reference sequence). The CDR3 is 12 residues long. Here the CDR3 reads CVTLDRDFGYTF. CDR3 nucleotide sequence: TGTGTCACCCTGGACCGGGACTTTGGCTACACCTTC.

This clonotype was detected a few times. The V call is TRBV12-5, the J call TRBJ1-1; D not certain. V lost 1 base and J lost 5, with 8 bases in between. The germline CDR1 and CDR2 sequences are LGHNT and FRNRAP. The CDR3 is made up of 13 amino acids. The CDR3 reads CASGLGGGTEAFF. The CDR3, as DNA: TGTGCTAGTGGTTTGGGAGGAGGGACTGAAGCTTTCTTT.

Only a few counts were recorded for this clonotype. V and J are TRBV7-8 and TRBJ2-7, with a tentative D call TRBD1 (6 bases). The ends were cut back, 3 bases at V and 7 bases at J, with 13 bases in the middle. Germline CDR1 reads SGHVS; CDR2 reads FQNEAQ. The CDR3 is 13 residues long. The CDR3 here is CASSFLYRDEQYF. DNA for the CDR3: TGTGCCAGCAGCTTTCTTTACAGGGATGAGCAGTACTTC.

At least ten counts were recorded for this clonotype. At one boundary the junction diverges from the germline segment, which might be a read error. The chain has TRBV11-2 and TRBJ2-3, with D tentatively TRBD2 (5 bases). The germline CDR1 and CDR2 sequences are SGHAT and FQNNGV. The CDR3 is made up of 14 amino acids. In DNA form, the CDR3 reads TGTGCCAGCAGCTTAAATAGCGAGTGGCCCGCGTCGAATTTT. This gives the protein CASSLNSEWPASNF.

The CDR3 loop reads CASSLPQETQYF. CDR3 DNA: TGTGCCAGCAGTCTCCCTCAAGAGACCCAGTACTTC. This rearrangement joins TRBV7-2 to TRBJ2-5, with unresolved D. CDR3 length: 12 residues. Per germline, CDR1 SGHTA and CDR2 FQGNSA. Trimming stripped 6 bases from V and 2 bases from J, with 7 bases between.

This clonotype was picked up many times. The chain couples TRBV15 to TRBJ1-4; D call uncertain. The CDR3 covers 12 residues. Germline V CDR1 and CDR2: LNHNV, YYDKDF (reference sequence). V was pared by 0 bases and J by 7 bases, with 3 bases between. The CDR3 sequence is CATSRDGEKLFF. CDR3 coding DNA: TGTGCCACCAGCAGAGATGGTGAAAAACTGTTTTTT.

Only a few counts were recorded for this clonotype. The chain couples TRBV5-1 to TRBJ1-1, with no clear D. CDR3 size: 15 residues. Deletions cut 4 bases from V and 2 bases from J, with 15 bases between. From germline, CDR1 is SGHRS and CDR2 YFSETQ. The CDR3 DNA is TGCGCCAGCAGCCCGTCACAGACGGGTAACACTGAAGCTTTCTTT. It codes for CASSPSQTGNTEAFF.

The chain links TRBV6-5 to TRBJ2-7, with 8 bases aligning to TRBD2. With 6 bases clipped from V and 3 bases from J, the junction kept 16 bases outside the gene matches. The CDR3 totals 17 residues. Germline assignment: CDR1 MNHEY and CDR2 SVGAGI. CDR3: CASSYTPLSGRFYEQYF. Here the CDR3 DNA reads TGTGCCAGCAGCTACACCCCGCTAAGCGGGAGATTCTACGAGCAGTACTTC.

This clonotype showed up many times. One junction end does not reproduce the germline sequence, and a read error may be involved. The chain has TRBV20-1 and TRBJ2-5, with a tentative D call TRBD2 (5 bases). From germline, CDR1 is DFQATT and CDR2 SNEGSKA (reference sequence). The CDR3 spans 14 residues. Here the CDR3 DNA reads TGCAGTGCAAGAGATAGACGGGGCCAAGAGACCCAGTACTTC. It translates to CSARDRRGQETQYF.

This clonotype was found a few times. The gene calls are TRBV7-9 and TRBJ2-5; a possible D gene is TRBD2 (5 bases). This CDR3 has 16 residues. Trimming pared 5 bases from V and 2 bases from J, leaving 18 bases between. Germline CDR1 and CDR2: SEHNR and FQNEAQ (reference sequence). CDR3 residues: CASSPSLASLQETQYF. In DNA form, the CDR3 reads TGTGCCAGCAGCCCTTCCCTAGCTTCCCTACAAGAGACCCAGTACTTC.

In its sample, this clonotype was seen a few times. The chain is built from TRBV24-1 and TRBJ2-6; D remains ambiguous. The CDR3 is 17 residues long. Trimming stripped 3 bases from V and 5 bases from J, with 16 bases between. CDR1 and CDR2 (germline): KGHDR, SFDVKD. The CDR3 region is CATSDNPRTIWANVLTF. CDR3 sequence (DNA): TGTGCCACCAGTGATAACCCCAGGACCATCTGGGCCAACGTCCTGACTTTC.

This clonotype was seen many times. This chain uses TRBV14 with TRBJ2-7, with D unclear. Per germline, CDR1 SGHDN and CDR2 FVKESK. There are 15 residues in the CDR3. V lost 4 bases to trimming and J lost 1 base, with 14 bases between them. This CDR3 is CASSRPLEGSYEQYF. In DNA, the CDR3 is TGTGCCAGCAGCCGACCCTTGGAAGGATCCTACGAGCAGTACTTC.

The CDR3 loop is CASTRPTAYEQYF. The CDR3 nucleotides read TGTGCCAGCACCCGGCCTACGGCCTACGAGCAGTACTTC. The chain carries TRBV2 and TRBJ2-7; unclear D gene. From germline, CDR1 is SNHLY and CDR2 FYNNEI. V lost 7 bases to trimming and J lost 2 bases, with 12 bases between them. This CDR3 is built from 13 residues. The variable domain in full, completed from reference TRBV2 and TRBJ2-7, reads EPEVTQTPSHQVTQMGQEVILRCVPISNHLYFYWYRQILGQKVEFLVSFYNNEISEKSEIFDDQFSVERPDGSNFTLKIRSTKLEDSAMYFCASTRPTAYEQYFGPGTRLTVT.